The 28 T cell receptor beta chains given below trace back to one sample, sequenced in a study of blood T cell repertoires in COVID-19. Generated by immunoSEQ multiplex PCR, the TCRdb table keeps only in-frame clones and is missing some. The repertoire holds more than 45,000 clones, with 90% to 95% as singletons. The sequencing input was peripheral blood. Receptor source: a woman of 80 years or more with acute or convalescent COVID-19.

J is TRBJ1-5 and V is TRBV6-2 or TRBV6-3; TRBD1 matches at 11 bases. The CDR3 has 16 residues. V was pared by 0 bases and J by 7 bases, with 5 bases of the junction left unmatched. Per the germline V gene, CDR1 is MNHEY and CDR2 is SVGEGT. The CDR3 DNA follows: TGTGCCAGCAGTTACTCCGGGACAGGGGGTCACCAGCCCCAGCATTTT. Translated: CASSYSGTGGHQPQHF.

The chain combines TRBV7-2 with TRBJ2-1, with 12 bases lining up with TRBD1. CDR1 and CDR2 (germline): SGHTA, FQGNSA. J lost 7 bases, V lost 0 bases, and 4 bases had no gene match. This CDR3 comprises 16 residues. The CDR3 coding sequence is TGTGCCAGCAGCTTAGCTGGGACAGGGGGCTGGAATGAGCAGTTCTTC. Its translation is CASSLAGTGGWNEQFF.

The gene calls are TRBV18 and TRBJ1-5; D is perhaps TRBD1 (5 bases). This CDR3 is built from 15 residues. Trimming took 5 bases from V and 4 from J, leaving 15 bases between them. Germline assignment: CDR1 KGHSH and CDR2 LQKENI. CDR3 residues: CASSESWTKNQPQHF. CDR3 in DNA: TGTGCCAGCTCAGAGTCTTGGACAAAAAATCAGCCCCAGCATTTT.

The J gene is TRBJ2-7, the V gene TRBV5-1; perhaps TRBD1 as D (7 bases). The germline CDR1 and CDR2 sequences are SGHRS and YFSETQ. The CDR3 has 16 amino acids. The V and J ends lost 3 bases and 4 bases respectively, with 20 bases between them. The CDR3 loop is CASSYAGTAAGYEQYF. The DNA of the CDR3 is TGCGCCAGCAGCTACGCCGGGACAGCCGCGGGGTACGAGCAGTACTTC. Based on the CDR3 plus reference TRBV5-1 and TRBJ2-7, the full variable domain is KAGVTQTPRYLIKTRGQQVTLSCSPISGHRSVSWYQQTPGQGLQFLFEYFSETQRNKGNFPGRFSGRQFSNSRSEMNVSTLELGDSALYLCASSYAGTAAGYEQYFGPGTRLTVT.

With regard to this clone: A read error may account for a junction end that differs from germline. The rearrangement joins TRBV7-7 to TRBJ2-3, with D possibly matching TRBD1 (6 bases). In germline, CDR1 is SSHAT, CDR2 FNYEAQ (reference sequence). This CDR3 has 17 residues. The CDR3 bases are TGTGCTAGCAGCTTAGGGCAGGGGAGCCGGTACACAGATACGCAGTATTTT. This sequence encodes CASSLGQGSRYTDTQYF.

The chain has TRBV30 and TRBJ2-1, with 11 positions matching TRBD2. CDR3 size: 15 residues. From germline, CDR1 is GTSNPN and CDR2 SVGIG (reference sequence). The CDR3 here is CAPRVAGGPEDEQFF. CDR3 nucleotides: TGTGCTCCGCGGGTAGCGGGAGGGCCGGAGGATGAGCAGTTCTTC.

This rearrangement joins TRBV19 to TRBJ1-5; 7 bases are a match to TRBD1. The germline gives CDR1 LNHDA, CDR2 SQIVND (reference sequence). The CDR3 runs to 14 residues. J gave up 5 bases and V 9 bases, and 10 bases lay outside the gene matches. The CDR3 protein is CASRDSQAHQPQHF. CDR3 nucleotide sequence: TGTGCCAGCCGGGACAGTCAGGCCCATCAGCCCCAGCATTTT.

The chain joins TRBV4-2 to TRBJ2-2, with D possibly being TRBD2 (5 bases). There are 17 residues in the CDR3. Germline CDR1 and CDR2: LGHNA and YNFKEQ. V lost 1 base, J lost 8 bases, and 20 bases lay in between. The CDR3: CASSQGALGVPGGELFF. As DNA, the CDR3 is TGTGCCAGCAGCCAAGGCGCCCTGGGAGTCCCAGGAGGGGAGCTGTTTTTT.

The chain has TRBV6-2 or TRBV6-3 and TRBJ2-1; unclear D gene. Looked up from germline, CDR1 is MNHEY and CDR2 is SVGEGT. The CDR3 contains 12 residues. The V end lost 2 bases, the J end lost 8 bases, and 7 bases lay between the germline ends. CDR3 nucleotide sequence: TGTGCCAGCAGTTACGTAGCCGATGAGCAGTTCTTC. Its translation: CASSYVADEQFF.

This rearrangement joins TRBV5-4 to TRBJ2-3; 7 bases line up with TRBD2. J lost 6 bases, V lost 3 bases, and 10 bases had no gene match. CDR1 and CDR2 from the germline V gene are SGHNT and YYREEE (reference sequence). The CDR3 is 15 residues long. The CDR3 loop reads CASSSGLPLGDTQYF. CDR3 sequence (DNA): TGTGCCAGCAGCTCGGGACTACCCTTGGGGGATACGCAGTATTTT.

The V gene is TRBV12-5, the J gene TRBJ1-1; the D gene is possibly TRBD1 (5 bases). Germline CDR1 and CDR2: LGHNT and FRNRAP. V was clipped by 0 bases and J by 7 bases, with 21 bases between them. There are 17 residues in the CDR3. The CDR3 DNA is TGTGCTAGTGGTTTGGTAGAATCTTGGGAGGGGATCGGTGAAGCTTTCTTT. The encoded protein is CASGLVESWEGIGEAFF.

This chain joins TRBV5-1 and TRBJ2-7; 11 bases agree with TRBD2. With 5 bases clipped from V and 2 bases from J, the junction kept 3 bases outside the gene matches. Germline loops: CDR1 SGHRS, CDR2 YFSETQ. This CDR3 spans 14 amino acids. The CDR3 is CASRGTSGTYEQYF. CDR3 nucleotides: TGCGCCAGCAGAGGGACTAGCGGCACCTACGAGCAGTACTTC.

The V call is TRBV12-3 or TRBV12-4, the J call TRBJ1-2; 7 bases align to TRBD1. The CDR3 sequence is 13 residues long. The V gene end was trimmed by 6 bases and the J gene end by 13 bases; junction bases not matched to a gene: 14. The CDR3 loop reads CASSSRRTGLSTF. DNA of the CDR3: TGTGCCAGCAGCTCAAGAAGGACAGGCCTGAGCACCTTC.

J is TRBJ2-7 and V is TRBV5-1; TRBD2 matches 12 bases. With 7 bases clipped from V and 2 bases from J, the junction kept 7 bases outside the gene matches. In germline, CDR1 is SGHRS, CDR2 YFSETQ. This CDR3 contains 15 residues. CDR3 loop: CASAPLAGGTYEQYF. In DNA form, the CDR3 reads TGCGCCAGCGCCCCCCTAGCGGGAGGGACCTACGAGCAGTACTTC.

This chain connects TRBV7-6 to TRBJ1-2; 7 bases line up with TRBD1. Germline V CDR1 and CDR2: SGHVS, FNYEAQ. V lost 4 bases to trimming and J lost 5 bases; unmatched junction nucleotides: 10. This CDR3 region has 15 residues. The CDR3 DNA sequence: TGTGCCAGCAGCTCCCGGCCCCAGGGGGAGTATGGCTACACCTTC. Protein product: CASSSRPQGEYGYTF. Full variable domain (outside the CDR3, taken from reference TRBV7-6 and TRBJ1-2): GAGVSQSPRYKVTKRGQDVALRCDPISGHVSLYWYRQALGQGPEFLTYFNYEAQQDKSGLPNDRFSAERPEGSISTLTIQRTEQRDSAMYRCASSSRPQGEYGYTFGSGTRLTVV.

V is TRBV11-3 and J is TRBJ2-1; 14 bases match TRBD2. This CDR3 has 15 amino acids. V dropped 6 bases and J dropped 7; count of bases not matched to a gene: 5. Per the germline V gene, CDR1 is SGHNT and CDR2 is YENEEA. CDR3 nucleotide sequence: TGTGCCAGCAGTTTCGGACTAGCGGGGGGTAATGAGCAGTTCTTC. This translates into CASSFGLAGGNEQFF.

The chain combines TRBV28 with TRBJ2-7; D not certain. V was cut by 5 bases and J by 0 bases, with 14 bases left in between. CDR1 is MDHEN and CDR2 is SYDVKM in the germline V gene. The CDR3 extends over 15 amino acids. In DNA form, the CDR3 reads TGTGCCAGCAGTATCACCCCCCCCAGCTCCTACGAGCAGTACTTC. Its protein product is CASSITPPSSYEQYF.

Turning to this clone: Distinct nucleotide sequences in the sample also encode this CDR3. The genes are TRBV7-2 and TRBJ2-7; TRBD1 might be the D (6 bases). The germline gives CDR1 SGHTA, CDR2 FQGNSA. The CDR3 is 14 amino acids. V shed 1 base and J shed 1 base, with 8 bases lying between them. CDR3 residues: CASSLGGTSYEQYF. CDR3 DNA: TGTGCCAGCAGCTTAGGTGGGACATCCTACGAGCAGTACTTC.

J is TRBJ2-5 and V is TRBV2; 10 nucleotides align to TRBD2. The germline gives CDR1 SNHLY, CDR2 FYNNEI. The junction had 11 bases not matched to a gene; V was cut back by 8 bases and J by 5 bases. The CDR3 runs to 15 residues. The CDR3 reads CASYVTGTSDETQYF. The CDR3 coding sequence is TGTGCCAGCTACGTCACCGGGACTAGCGATGAGACCCAGTACTTC.

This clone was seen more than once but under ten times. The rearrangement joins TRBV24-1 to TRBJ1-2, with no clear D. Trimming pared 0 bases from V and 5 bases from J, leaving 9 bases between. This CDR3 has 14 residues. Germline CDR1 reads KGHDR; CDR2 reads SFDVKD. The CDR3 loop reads CATSDLEGPYGYTF. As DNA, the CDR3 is TGTGCCACCAGTGATTTGGAGGGTCCTTATGGCTACACCTTC.

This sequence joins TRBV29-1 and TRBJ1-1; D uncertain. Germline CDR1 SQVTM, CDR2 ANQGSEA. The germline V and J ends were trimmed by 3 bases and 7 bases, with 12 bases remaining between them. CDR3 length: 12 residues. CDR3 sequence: CSVDARANEAFF. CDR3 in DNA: TGCAGCGTTGACGCGAGGGCGAATGAAGCTTTCTTT.

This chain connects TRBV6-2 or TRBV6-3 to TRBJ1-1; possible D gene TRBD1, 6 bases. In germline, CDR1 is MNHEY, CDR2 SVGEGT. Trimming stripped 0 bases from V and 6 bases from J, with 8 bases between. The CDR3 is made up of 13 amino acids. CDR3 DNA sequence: TGTGCCAGCAGTTACTCGCAGGGGCCTGAAGCTTTCTTT. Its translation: CASSYSQGPEAFF.

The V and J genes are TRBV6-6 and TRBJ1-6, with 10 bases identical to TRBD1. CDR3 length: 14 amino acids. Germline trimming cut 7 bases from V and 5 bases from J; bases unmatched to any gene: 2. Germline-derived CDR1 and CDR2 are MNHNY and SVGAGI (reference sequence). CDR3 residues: CASKGTGDNSPLHF. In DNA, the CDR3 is TGTGCCAGCAAAGGGACAGGGGATAATTCACCCCTCCACTTT.

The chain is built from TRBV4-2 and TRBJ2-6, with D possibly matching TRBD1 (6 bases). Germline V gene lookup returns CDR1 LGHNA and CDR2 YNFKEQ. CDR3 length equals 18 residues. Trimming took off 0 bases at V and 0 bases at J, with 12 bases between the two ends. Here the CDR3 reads CASSQDVQGSSGANVLTF. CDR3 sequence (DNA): TGTGCCAGCAGCCAAGATGTACAGGGCAGCTCTGGGGCCAACGTCCTGACTTTC.

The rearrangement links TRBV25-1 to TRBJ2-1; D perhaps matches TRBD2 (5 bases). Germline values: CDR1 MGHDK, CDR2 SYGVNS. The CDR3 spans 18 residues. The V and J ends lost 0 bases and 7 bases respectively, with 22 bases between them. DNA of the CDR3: TGTGCCAGCAGTGAATATGAGGGAGCGCGACTTCGAAGGAATGAGCAGTTCTTC. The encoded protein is CASSEYEGARLRRNEQFF.

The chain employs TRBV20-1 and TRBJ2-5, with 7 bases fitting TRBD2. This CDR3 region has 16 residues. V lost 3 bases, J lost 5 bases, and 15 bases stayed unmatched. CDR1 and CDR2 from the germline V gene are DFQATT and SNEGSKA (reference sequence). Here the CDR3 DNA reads TGCAGTGCTAGTTGGGGGAGAGGGAGGGCCGGGGAGACCCAGTACTTC. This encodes CSASWGRGRAGETQYF.

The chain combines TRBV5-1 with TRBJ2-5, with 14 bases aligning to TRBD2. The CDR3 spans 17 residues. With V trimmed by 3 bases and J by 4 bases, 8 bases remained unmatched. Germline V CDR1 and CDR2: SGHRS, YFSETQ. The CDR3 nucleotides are TGCGCCAGCAGCTCCCCCGGACTAGCGGGAGGCGCAGAGACCCAGTACTTC. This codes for CASSSPGLAGGAETQYF.

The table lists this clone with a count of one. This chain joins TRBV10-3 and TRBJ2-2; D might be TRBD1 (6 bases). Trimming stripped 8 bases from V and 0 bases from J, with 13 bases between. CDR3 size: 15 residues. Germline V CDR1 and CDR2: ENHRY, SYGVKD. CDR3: CAIGKTGANTGELFF. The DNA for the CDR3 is TGTGCCATCGGGAAGACAGGAGCGAACACCGGGGAGCTGTTTTTT.